This T cell receptor (beta chain) is from a study of T cells in Graves' hyperthyroidism and ophthalmopathy. The PBMCs were sourced from fresh peripheral blood (about 10 ml). Findings and limits, study-wide: Most thyroid clonotypes expanded above 0.001 were also detected in blood. Ophthalmopathy and stable hyperthyroidism were separated by a 13 V-J model.

The TCR beta CDR3 regions underwent amplification using RNA transcripts as the source. The HTBI primer set served for first-round RT-PCR of the TCR CDR3. TCRdb re-analysed the multiplex PCR reads in MiXCR, keeping a single row per CDR3 protein. Among over 400,000 distinct CDR3 sequences listed, 14% to 15% were seen once. The CDR3 spans 13 residues. Trimming took 1 base from V and 4 from J, leaving 8 bases between them. CDR1 MNHEY and CDR2 SVGEGT come from the germline V gene. In its sample, this clonotype was seen many times. Antigen: not known. The material sequenced was blood. The J gene is TRBJ2-7, the V gene TRBV6-2 or TRBV6-3; D remains unclear. This receptor was obtained from a young man with Graves' ophthalmopathy. CDR3 region: CASSYWTEYEQYF. The CDR3 DNA follows: TGTGCCAGCAGTTACTGGACGGAATACGAGCAGTACTTC.